One and the same sample provided the 2 T cell receptor beta chains below, sequenced in a study of CD8+ T cells in alopecia areata. RNA, once extracted, was reverse transcribed into cDNA for use as the sequencing template. Assay used: immunoSEQ multiplex PCR; TCRdb lists only in-frame clones, some missing. In the table there are 150,000 to 200,000 clones, approximately 60% of which are singletons. The sequenced sample was CD4+ T cells sorted from blood. The source of these receptors is a human donor in good health.

This rearrangement joins TRBV4-1 to TRBJ2-7; D ambiguous. This CDR3 contains 14 residues. Looked up from germline, CDR1 is MGHRA and CDR2 is YSYEKL. Trimming left V 0 bases short and J 3 bases short, with 9 bases between. CDR3 DNA sequence: TGCGCCAGCAGCCAAGACGTTTCGTACTACGAGCAGTACTTC. Protein product: CASSQDVSYYEQYF.

The chain employs TRBV30 and TRBJ2-7; D perhaps matches TRBD1 (6 bases). The germline V gene encodes CDR1 GTSNPN and CDR2 SVGIG (reference sequence). The V and J ends lost 7 bases and 3 bases respectively, with 16 bases between them. CDR3 length: 13 residues. The CDR3 DNA reads TGTGCCTTCAACCAGGGACACGTCTACGAGCAGTACTTC. Translated, it gives CAFNQGHVYEQYF.